These 10 T cell receptor beta chains share one sample of origin, sequenced in a study of shared clonotypes between healthy human individuals. Method: immunoSEQ multiplex PCR; TCRdb's copy keeps in-frame clones and lacks some. The table lists roughly 1.4 million clones, 97% to 99% of them singletons. The sequencing sample was made of naive CD4+ T cells sorted from blood. Subset of the sample: CD45RA+ positively selected. These receptors originate from a man aged 25 to 45 in good health.

The V call is TRBV7-7, the J call TRBJ2-1; a weak D match, TRBD2 (5 bases). V dropped 1 base and J dropped 0 bases, with 13 bases sitting between them. This CDR3 spans 17 amino acids. Germline V gives CDR1 SSHAT, CDR2 FNYEAQ (reference sequence). The CDR3 DNA reads TGTGCCAGCAGCTTAGATTTAGCGAGGAGCTCCTACAATGAGCAGTTCTTC. Encoded protein: CASSLDLARSSYNEQFF.

In DNA form, the CDR3 reads TGCGCCAGCAGTGAGTTCTATGGCTACACCTTC. This gives the protein CASSEFYGYTF. This chain connects TRBV10-2 to TRBJ1-2, with D uncertain. This CDR3 is 11 amino acids long. CDR1 is WSHSY, CDR2 SAAADI, per germline. Trimming pared 1 base from V and 4 bases from J, leaving 1 base between.

The CDR3 region is CATSPHGGDSNEQYF. Here the CDR3 DNA reads TGTGCCACCAGCCCCCATGGGGGAGACAGCAACGAGCAGTACTTC. The chain joins TRBV15 to TRBJ2-7; D is perhaps TRBD1 or TRBD2 (5 bases each). The germline CDR1 and CDR2 sequences are LNHNV and YYDKDF (reference sequence). The CDR3 spans 15 residues. Trimming removed 5 bases at V and 5 bases at J, with 19 bases between.

The chain recombines TRBV6-5 with TRBJ2-7; D gene uncertain. The CDR3 length is 14 residues. The germline V gene has CDR1 MNHEY and CDR2 SVGAGI. Between the trimmed V and J ends, which lost 0 bases and 9 bases, there was a span of 15 bases. The CDR3 DNA is TGTGCCAGCAGTTACTCGAGGATCTCAGGCGGGCAGTACTTC. Translating gives CASSYSRISGGQYF.

The gene calls are TRBV11-3 and TRBJ2-2; D might be TRBD2 (6 bases). V lost 5 bases, J lost 1 base, and 11 bases lay in between. Looked up from germline, CDR1 is SGHNT and CDR2 is YENEEA. The CDR3 runs 15 residues. The CDR3 here is CASSPPGVNTGELFF. The CDR3 nucleotides are TGTGCCAGCAGCCCACCGGGAGTGAACACCGGGGAGCTGTTTTTT.

This chain connects TRBV28 to TRBJ2-6; possible D gene TRBD2, 6 bases. The V end was cut by 10 bases, the J end by 1 base, with 11 bases between. Germline CDR1 is MDHEN and CDR2 is SYDVKM. The CDR3 is made up of 14 amino acids. The CDR3 protein is CAIKRGSGANVLTF. In nucleotides, the CDR3 is TGTGCCATCAAACGGGGGTCTGGGGCCAACGTCCTGACTTTC.

The rearrangement uses TRBV10-2 and TRBJ2-7, with D possibly called TRBD1 or TRBD2 (5 bases each). CDR3 length: 15 residues. Trimming removed 7 bases from V and 1 base from J, with 17 bases in between. Germline loops: CDR1 WSHSY, CDR2 SAAADI. Written as DNA, the CDR3 is TGCGCCAGCAAAGCGTCCGGGACCGCATCCTACGAGCAGTACTTC. Its translation: CASKASGTASYEQYF.

This clone has only one observation. This chain connects TRBV5-4 to TRBJ1-1; perhaps TRBD1 as D (6 bases). This CDR3 has 15 amino acids. The V and J ends lost 2 bases and 0 bases respectively, with 11 bases between them. Germline V CDR1 and CDR2: SGHNT, YYREEE (reference sequence). CDR3 loop: CASSLTTGLNTEAFF. The CDR3 nucleotides are TGTGCCAGCAGCTTAACGACAGGACTGAACACTGAAGCTTTCTTT.

This rearrangement joins TRBV11-2 to TRBJ2-5; TRBD2 agrees at 12 bases. Germline CDR1 is SGHAT and CDR2 is FQNNGV. Losses at the gene ends were 1 base for V and 7 bases for J; bases not matched to a gene: 10. There are 17 residues in the CDR3. CDR3 DNA: TGTGCCAGCAGCTTAGCGGGGACTAGCGGGCCTCAGGGGACCCAGTACTTC. This gives the protein CASSLAGTSGPQGTQYF.

This clone was seen a single time. The chain is built from TRBV27 and TRBJ2-7, with TRBD2 matching over 7 bases. Germline CDR1 reads MNHEY; CDR2 reads SMNVEV (reference sequence). The CDR3 is 16 amino acids. The J segment lost 5 bases and the V segment lost 3 bases, leaving 13 bases of the junction unmatched. The DNA for the CDR3 is TGTGCCAGCAGTTTCGTTGGGGGGGGTGGTATCAACGAGCAGTACTTC. Protein sequence: CASSFVGGGGINEQYF.